This paragraph covers one T cell receptor (beta chain) sequence. Germline V CDR1 and CDR2: SGHTA, FQGNSA. V lost 5 bases, J lost 8 bases, and 7 bases stayed unmatched. The length of the CDR3 is 15 residues. The data were obtained in a study of brain T cells in children with intractable seizures. This sample's time point: blood from clinic visit 5 months post-surgery; TSC patient then seizure free. Before surgery, patients took at least one anti-epileptic drug. Sequenced by immunoSEQ multiplex PCR; TCRdb stores in-frame clones only, minus some. This table holds about 340,000 clones, 93% found once. The receptor's source is a boy younger than two with tuberous sclerosis and intractable seizures. Source: peripheral blood, taken about 5 months after surgery. The rearrangement uses TRBV7-2 and TRBJ2-1; 12 nucleotides match TRBD2. This CDR3 reads CASSHGTSGSYEQFF. CDR3 DNA: TGTGCCAGCAGCCACGGGACTAGCGGGTCCTATGAGCAGTTCTTC.